This is a list of T cell receptor beta chains from one sample in a study of cytomegalovirus exposure and HLA in healthy donors. Measured with immunoSEQ multiplex PCR; TCRdb has only the in-frame clones, and not every one. This sample has 90,000 to 100,000 clones, with 55% to 75% found just once. Sequencing was done on a sample of PBMCs. The receptors originated from a man in his fifties in good health and CMV-seronegative. The CDR3 runs from the conserved cysteine through the conserved F or W. Not every row has a clone size; where given, it reads once, few, many or a size class.

V | size | CDR3
TRBV6-1 | NA | CASSSWTGSSYEQYF
TRBV27 | few | CASRESGGPQETQYF
TRBV7-2 | few | CASSADRGYTEAFF
TRBV6-5 | NA | CASSYSGTAHRGEQYF
TRBV10-3 | NA | CAISDPGQGSALPQETQYF
TRBV2 | NA | CASSVEDQETQYF
TRBV5-1 | NA | CASSLDMDRGLYEQYF
TRBV2 | NA | CASSEALGSGSDTQYF
TRBV10-2 | NA | CASSEAGGRDTGELFF
TRBV18 | once | CASSPQGATGNSPLHF
TRBV23-1 | NA | CASIRRANQPQHF
TRBV19 | few | CASSIRYGSNQPQHF
TRBV2 | NA | CATSYSTDTQYF
TRBV6-1 | NA | CASRARDNQPQHF
TRBV15 | NA | CATSRLGLEQPQHF
TRBV5-4 | NA | CASSLAGGQNTEAFF
TRBV5-5 | few | CASSPYGRQSSYNEQFF
TRBV19 | NA | CASSINWGRGNTEAFF
TRBV19 | NA | CASSIDRQGANTEAFF
TRBV7-9 | NA | CASSPRRGSPSYNEQFF
TRBV7-2 | NA | CASSLAGGGAPNF
TRBV19 | NA | CASSVDSQTRYGYTF
TRBV5-8 | few | CASSLSNRLRGGYTF
TRBV14 | NA | CASSQDLLASEQFF
TRBV5-1 | NA | CASSPGVRGSNTEAFF
TRBV5-1 | NA | CASGRAGASYEQYF
TRBV2 | NA | CASSAGLPEFYNEQFF
TRBV4-1 | NA | CASSHRQGYEQYF
TRBV28 | NA | CASHGGSIYNEQFF
TRBV5-1 | few | CASRLAGVQTDTQYF
TRBV7-9 | few | CASSLPGLGETQYF
TRBV10-3 | NA | CAISERSGASNQPQHF
TRBV2 | NA | CASRGGVGYTF